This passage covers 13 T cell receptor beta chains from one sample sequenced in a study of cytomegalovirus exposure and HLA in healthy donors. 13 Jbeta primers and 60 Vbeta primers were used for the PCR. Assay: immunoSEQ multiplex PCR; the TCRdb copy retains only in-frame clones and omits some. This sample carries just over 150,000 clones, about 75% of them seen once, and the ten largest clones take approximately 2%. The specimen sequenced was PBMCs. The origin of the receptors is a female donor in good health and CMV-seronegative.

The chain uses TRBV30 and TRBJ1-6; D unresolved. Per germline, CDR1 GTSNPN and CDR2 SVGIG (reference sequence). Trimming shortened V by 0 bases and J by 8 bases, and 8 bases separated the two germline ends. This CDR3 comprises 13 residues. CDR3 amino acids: CAWSVNGDSPLHF. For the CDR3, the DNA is TGTGCCTGGAGTGTTAACGGAGATTCACCCCTCCACTTT.

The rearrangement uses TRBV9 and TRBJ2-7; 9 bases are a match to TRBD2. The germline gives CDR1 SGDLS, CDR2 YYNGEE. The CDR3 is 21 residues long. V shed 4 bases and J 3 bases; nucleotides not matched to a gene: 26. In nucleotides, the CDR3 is TGTGCCAGCAGCTCCTGGGCAAGTTATAGGGGAGCTAGCGGGAAAAACTACGAGCAGTACTTC. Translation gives CASSSWASYRGASGKNYEQYF.

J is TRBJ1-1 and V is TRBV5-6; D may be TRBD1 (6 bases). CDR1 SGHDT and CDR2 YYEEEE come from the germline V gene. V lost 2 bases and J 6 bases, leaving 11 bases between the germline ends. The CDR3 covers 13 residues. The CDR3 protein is CASSFLGGPEAFF. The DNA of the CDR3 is TGTGCCAGCAGCTTCTTGGGGGGGCCTGAAGCTTTCTTT.

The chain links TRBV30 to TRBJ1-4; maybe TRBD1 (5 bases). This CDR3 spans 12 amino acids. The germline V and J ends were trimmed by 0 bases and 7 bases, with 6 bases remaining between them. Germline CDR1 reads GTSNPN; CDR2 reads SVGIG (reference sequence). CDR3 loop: CAWSVRGEKLFF. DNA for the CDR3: TGTGCCTGGAGTGTAAGGGGTGAAAAACTGTTTTTT.

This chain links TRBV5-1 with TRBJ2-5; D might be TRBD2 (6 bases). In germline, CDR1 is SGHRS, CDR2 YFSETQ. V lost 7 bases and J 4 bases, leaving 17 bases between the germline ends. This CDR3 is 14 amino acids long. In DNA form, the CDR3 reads TGCGCCAGCCAGAGGGATTCGGGGGTAGAGACCCAGTACTTC. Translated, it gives CASQRDSGVETQYF.

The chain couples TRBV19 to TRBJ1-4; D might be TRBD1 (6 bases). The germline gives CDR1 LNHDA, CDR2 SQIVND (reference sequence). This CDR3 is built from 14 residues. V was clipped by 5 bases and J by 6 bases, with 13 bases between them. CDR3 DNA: TGTGCCAGTAGTTCCGGGACAAACCATGAAAAACTGTTTTTT. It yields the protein CASSSGTNHEKLFF.

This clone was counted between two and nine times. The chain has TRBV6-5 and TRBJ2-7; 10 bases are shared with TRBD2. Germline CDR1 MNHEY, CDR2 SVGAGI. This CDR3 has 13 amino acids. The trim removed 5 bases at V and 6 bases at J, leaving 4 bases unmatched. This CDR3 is CASSSSGGAEQYF. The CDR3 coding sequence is TGTGCCAGCAGTAGCAGCGGGGGGGCCGAGCAGTACTTC.

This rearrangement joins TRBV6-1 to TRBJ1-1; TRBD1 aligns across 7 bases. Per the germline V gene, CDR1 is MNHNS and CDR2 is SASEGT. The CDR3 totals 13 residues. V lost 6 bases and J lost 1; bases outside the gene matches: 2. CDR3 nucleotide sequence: TGTGCCAGCAGAGACAGGGAGAACACTGAAGCTTTCTTT. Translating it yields CASRDRENTEAFF.

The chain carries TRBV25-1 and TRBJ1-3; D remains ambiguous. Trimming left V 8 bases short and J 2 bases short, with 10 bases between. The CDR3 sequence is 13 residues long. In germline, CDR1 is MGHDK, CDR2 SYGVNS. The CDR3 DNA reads TGTGCCAGCCGCCCCCGGGCTGGAAACACCATATATTTT. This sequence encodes CASRPRAGNTIYF.

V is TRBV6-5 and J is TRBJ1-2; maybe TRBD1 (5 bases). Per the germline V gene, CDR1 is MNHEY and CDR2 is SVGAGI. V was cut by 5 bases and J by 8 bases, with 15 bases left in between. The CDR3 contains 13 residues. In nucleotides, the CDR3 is TGTGCCAGCAGTCCCGGAGGGGCTGGAGGCTACACCTTC. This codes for CASSPGGAGGYTF.

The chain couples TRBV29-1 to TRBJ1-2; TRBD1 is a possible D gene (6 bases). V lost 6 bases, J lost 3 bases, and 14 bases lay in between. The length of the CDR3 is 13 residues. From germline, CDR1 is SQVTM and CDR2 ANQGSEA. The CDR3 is CSVTGRADYGYTF. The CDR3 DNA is TGCAGCGTCACAGGGAGGGCGGACTATGGCTACACCTTC. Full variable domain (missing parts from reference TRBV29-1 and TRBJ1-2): SAVISQKPSRDICQRGTSLTIQCQVDSQVTMMFWYRQQPGQSLTLIATANQGSEATYESGFVIDKFPISRPNLTFSTLTVSNMSPEDSSIYLCSVTGRADYGYTFGSGTRLTVV.

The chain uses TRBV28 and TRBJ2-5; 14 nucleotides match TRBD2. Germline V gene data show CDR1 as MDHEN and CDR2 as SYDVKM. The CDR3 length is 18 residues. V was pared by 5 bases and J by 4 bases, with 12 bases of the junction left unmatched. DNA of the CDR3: TGTGCCAGCAGTCCCCTCGGGACTAGCGGGAGTAAGCGAGAGACCCAGTACTTC. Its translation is CASSPLGTSGSKRETQYF.

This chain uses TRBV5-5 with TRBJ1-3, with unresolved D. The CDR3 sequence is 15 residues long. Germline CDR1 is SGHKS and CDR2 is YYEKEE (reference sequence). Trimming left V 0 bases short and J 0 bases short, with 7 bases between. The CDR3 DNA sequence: TGTGCCAGCAGCTTGGATGGCCTCTCTGGAAACACCATATATTTT. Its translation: CASSLDGLSGNTIYF.